This TCR beta chain was captured in a study of T cell repertoires in cytomegalovirus infection. The overall study: Use of recently identified HLA-C-restricted and well-studied HLA-B-restricted CMV epitopes was part of the study. Public TCR beta signatures were indicative of both CMV infection and a matching HLA type.

Comment on this clonotype: Antigen specificity is unknown.

Each CDR3 protein is one row after TCRdb ran MiXCR on the reads. The sample holds roughly 180,000 distinct CDR3 sequences, about 22% seen once. Germline V lookup: CDR1 SGHVS, CDR2 FQNEAQ. The CDR3 has 15 amino acids. V lost 0 bases and J lost 7, with 12 bases in between. Study observations and caveats: Cumulative frequency (of public TCR beta family members) identified carriers of CMV plus the relevant HLA. In two of eight donors, the top clonotype was HLA-C-restricted CMV-specific.

This clonotype was obtained from a human donor in good health (CMV status not recorded). Some clones in this sample may be carry-over from other donors' samples. The V call is TRBV7-8, the J call TRBJ2-2; D remains unclear. The material was CD8+ T cells from cultured PBMCs, obtained from culture after CMV antigen stimulation. CDR3 sequence reads: CASSLAGAKNGELFF. The CDR3 DNA sequence: TGTGCCAGCAGCTTAGCCGGCGCAAAGAACGGGGAGCTGTTTTTT.